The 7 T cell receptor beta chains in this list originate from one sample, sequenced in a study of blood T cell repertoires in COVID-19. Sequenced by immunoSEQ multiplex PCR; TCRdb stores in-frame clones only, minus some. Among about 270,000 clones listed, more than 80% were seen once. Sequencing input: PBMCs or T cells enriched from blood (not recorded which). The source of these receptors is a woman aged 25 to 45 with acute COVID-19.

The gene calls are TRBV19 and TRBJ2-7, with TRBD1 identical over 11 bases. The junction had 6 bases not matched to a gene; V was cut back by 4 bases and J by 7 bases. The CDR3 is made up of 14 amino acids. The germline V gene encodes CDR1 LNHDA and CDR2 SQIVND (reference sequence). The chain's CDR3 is CASSRGQGAWEQYF. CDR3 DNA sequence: TGTGCCAGTAGTAGAGGACAGGGGGCCTGGGAGCAGTACTTC.

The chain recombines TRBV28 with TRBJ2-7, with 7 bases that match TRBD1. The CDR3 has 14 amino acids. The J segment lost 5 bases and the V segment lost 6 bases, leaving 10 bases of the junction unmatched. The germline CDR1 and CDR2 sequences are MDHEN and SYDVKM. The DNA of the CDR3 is TGTGCCAGCAGGGGGGAACAGGGGTGGGACGAGCAGTACTTC. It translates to CASRGEQGWDEQYF.

CDR3 protein: CASTNGGLRNTIYF. For the CDR3, the DNA is TGTGCCAGCACCAACGGGGGTTTGAGAAACACCATATATTTT. The rearrangement links TRBV28 to TRBJ1-3; perhaps TRBD1 as D (5 bases). Germline V gene sequence: CDR1 MDHEN, CDR2 SYDVKM. Trimming stripped 7 bases from V and 5 bases from J, with 15 bases between. The length of the CDR3 is 14 residues.

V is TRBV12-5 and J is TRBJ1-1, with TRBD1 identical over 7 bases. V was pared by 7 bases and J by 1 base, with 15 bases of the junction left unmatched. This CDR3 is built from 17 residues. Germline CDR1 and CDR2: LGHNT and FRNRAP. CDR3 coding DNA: TGTGCTAGTGCCTCGAGGGGGCGCGGTATGACGAACACTGAAGCTTTCTTT. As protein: CASASRGRGMTNTEAFF.

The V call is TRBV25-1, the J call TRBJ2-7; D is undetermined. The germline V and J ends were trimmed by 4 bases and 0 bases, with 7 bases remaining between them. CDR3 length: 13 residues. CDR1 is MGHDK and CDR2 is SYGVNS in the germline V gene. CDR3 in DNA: TGTGCCAGCAGTGCCCCTCCCTCCTACGAGCAGTACTTC. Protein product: CASSAPPSYEQYF.

As DNA, the CDR3 is TGTGCCAGCAGAGCCTATGGGACTAGCGGAGAGACCCAGTACTTC. Encoded protein: CASRAYGTSGETQYF. The rearrangement joins TRBV2 to TRBJ2-5; 11 bases are shared with TRBD2. CDR1 and CDR2 (germline): SNHLY, FYNNEI. The J segment lost 4 bases and the V segment lost 6 bases, leaving 7 bases of the junction unmatched. The CDR3 consists of 15 residues.

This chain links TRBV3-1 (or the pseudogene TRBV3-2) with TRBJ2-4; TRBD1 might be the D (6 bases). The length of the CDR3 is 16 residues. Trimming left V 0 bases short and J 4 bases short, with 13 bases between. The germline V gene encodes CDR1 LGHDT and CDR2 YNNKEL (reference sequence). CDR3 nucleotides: TGTGCCAGCAGCCAAGAAGGCCAGGGGACGAAAAACATTCAGTACTTC. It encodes CASSQEGQGTKNIQYF.